Detailed here is one TCR beta chain. Trimming removed 2 bases at V and 4 bases at J, with 3 bases between. Looked up from germline, CDR1 is MNHEY and CDR2 is SMNVEV (reference sequence). The CDR3 covers 11 residues. The entry originates in a study of T cell clonotyping in hematopoietic cell transplantation. Clones were sequenced by immunoSEQ multiplex PCR, and TCRdb holds only the in-frame ones, with some missing. The table records around 5,000 clones, around 30% of them present only once. Time point here: recipient sample about 28 days before transplant, after cytoreduction. V usage is TRBV27 and J usage is TRBJ2-7; D unclear. This receptor was taken from a man aged 50 to 59 with myelofibrosis. Some clones in this sample may be carry-over from other donors' samples. Sequencing used peripheral blood mononuclear cells, obtained before stem cell transplant. The CDR3 DNA sequence: TGTGCCAGCAGTTTAGGATACGAGCAGTACTTC. Translated, it gives CASSLGYEQYF.